A single sample gave rise to the 15 T cell receptor beta chains below, sequenced in a study of cytomegalovirus exposure and HLA in healthy donors. PCR primers comprised 60 Vbeta and 13 Jbeta primers. Data came from immunoSEQ multiplex PCR; TCRdb stores just in-frame clones and leaves some out. The sample holds 150,000 to 200,000 clones, approximately 84% seen once. Sequenced material: PBMCs. The source of these receptors is a male donor in good health and CMV-seropositive.

V gene TRBV7-9 combines with J gene TRBJ1-5; D remains unclear. The CDR3 loop spans 13 amino acids. CDR1 is SEHNR, CDR2 FQNEAQ, per germline (reference sequence). Trimming cost V 3 bases and J 5 bases, with 8 bases left between them. The CDR3 DNA sequence: TGTGCCAGCAGCTTTACTAGGGATCAGCCCCAGCATTTT. Translating gives CASSFTRDQPQHF.

In its sample, this clone was seen a few times. The DNA of the CDR3 is TGTGCCAGCAGAAACAGGGCAACCTACGAGCAGTACTTC. Its translation is CASRNRATYEQYF. This chain connects TRBV11-3 to TRBJ2-7; TRBD1 is a possible D gene (6 bases). The V end lost 6 bases, the J end lost 2 bases, and 11 bases lay between the germline ends. CDR1 is SGHNT, CDR2 YENEEA, per germline. The CDR3 extends over 13 amino acids.

The sample holds a few counts of this clone. The chain employs TRBV5-1 and TRBJ2-1; D is unclear. Germline loops: CDR1 SGHRS, CDR2 YFSETQ. The V end lost 4 bases, the J end lost 3 bases, and 5 bases lay between the germline ends. The CDR3 is 12 amino acids. The CDR3 loop reads CASSAYYNEQFF. DNA for the CDR3: TGCGCCAGCAGCGCGTACTACAATGAGCAGTTCTTC. Full variable domain (outside the CDR3, taken from reference TRBV5-1 and TRBJ2-1): KAGVTQTPRYLIKTRGQQVTLSCSPISGHRSVSWYQQTPGQGLQFLFEYFSETQRNKGNFPGRFSGRQFSNSRSEMNVSTLELGDSALYLCASSAYYNEQFFGPGTRLTVL.

The chain combines TRBV5-6 with TRBJ2-3, with D possibly matching TRBD2 (6 bases). V lost 4 bases, J lost 4 bases, and 22 bases lay in between. Germline V gene data show CDR1 as SGHDT and CDR2 as YYEEEE. This CDR3 spans 17 amino acids. This CDR3 is CASSAVLTGWEADTQYF. The CDR3 region has the DNA TGTGCCAGCAGCGCGGTACTTACGGGATGGGAGGCAGATACGCAGTATTTT.

The V and J genes are TRBV28 and TRBJ2-3, with TRBD2 identical over 7 bases. CDR1 and CDR2 from the germline V gene are MDHEN and SYDVKM. After removal of 6 bases from V and 0 bases from J, the junction contained 3 bases not matched to a gene. The CDR3 spans 14 residues. The CDR3 bases are TGTGCCAGCAGCCCCGGGGGGAGCACAGATACGCAGTATTTT. Translated: CASSPGGSTDTQYF. The full variable domain, in which reference TRBV28 and TRBJ2-3 provide the parts outside the CDR3, is DVKVTQSSRYLVKRTGEKVFLECVQDMDHENMFWYRQDPGLGLRLIYFSYDVKMKEKGDIPEGYSVSREKKERFSLILESASTNQTSMYLCASSPGGSTDTQYFGPGTRLTVL.

The genes are TRBV19 and TRBJ1-1; 7 nucleotides line up with TRBD1. The CDR3 consists of 14 residues. Germline CDR1 and CDR2: LNHDA and SQIVND (reference sequence). V was pared by 5 bases and J by 1 base, with 4 bases of the junction left unmatched. The CDR3 DNA is TGTGCCAGTAGTGCCGGGACAGCGAACACTGAAGCTTTCTTT. Translated: CASSAGTANTEAFF.

The chain uses TRBV9 and TRBJ2-3, with D possibly being TRBD2 (5 bases). Trimming removed 0 bases from V and 6 bases from J, with 11 bases in between. Germline CDR1 reads SGDLS; CDR2 reads YYNGEE. CDR3 size: 14 residues. CDR3 coding DNA: TGTGCCAGCAGCGTAGGAGGGAGATTGGATACGCAGTATTTT. It is translated as CASSVGGRLDTQYF.

This chain links TRBV29-1 with TRBJ2-1; 12 nucleotides line up with TRBD2. CDR3 length: 16 residues. Germline assignment: CDR1 SQVTM and CDR2 ANQGSEA. The J segment lost 0 bases and the V segment lost 3 bases, leaving 3 bases of the junction unmatched. Here the CDR3 DNA reads TGCAGCGTTGATCCTAGCGGGAGGGTCTCCTACAATGAGCAGTTCTTC. Its protein product is CSVDPSGRVSYNEQFF.

The genes are TRBV7-9 and TRBJ2-2; TRBD2 is a possible D gene (5 bases). This CDR3 has 15 amino acids. Germline V CDR1 and CDR2: SEHNR, FQNEAQ (reference sequence). V lost 2 bases to trimming and J lost 6 bases, with 13 bases between them. CDR3 protein: CASSLSRAGAGELFF. For the CDR3, the DNA is TGTGCCAGCAGCTTATCGAGGGCCGGGGCCGGGGAGCTGTTTTTT. The full variable domain, with the rest looked up from reference TRBV7-9 and TRBJ2-2, is DTGVSQNPRHKITKRGQNVTFRCDPISEHNRLYWYRQTLGQGPEFLTYFQNEAQLEKSRLLSDRFSAERPKGSFSTLEIQRTEQGDSAMYLCASSLSRAGAGELFFGEGSRLTVL.

This chain connects TRBV10-2 to TRBJ2-1; 13 positions match TRBD2. The CDR3 has 14 amino acids. Germline CDR1 and CDR2: WSHSY and SAAADI. The ends lost 8 bases at V and 8 bases at J; junction bases unmatched: 6. CDR3 nucleotide sequence: TGCGCCAGCGGGACTAGCGGGATCGTAGATGAGCAGTTCTTC. This encodes CASGTSGIVDEQFF.

This clone was observed a few times. The chain couples TRBV6-1 to TRBJ2-7; 11 bases align to TRBD2. The germline V gene encodes CDR1 MNHNS and CDR2 SASEGT. Trimming took 8 bases from V and 3 from J; bases not matched to a gene: 3. This CDR3 has 13 amino acids. The DNA for the CDR3 is TGTGCCAGCCGCCTAGCGGGAGGCTACGAGCAGTACTTC. Translating it yields CASRLAGGYEQYF.

A note on this clone: Relative to the germline gene, one junction end is altered; a read error may explain this. The chain couples TRBV10-3 to TRBJ2-7; D gene unclear. The CDR3 spans 12 residues. Germline V CDR1 and CDR2: ENHRY, SYGVKD. The CDR3 coding sequence is TGTGCCATCAGTGCAGGCTCCGACGAGCAGTACTTC. Translated, it gives CAISAGSDEQYF.

The V call is TRBV30, the J call TRBJ1-1; D is perhaps TRBD1 (6 bases). V shed 2 bases and J shed 6 bases, with 7 bases lying between them. The CDR3 is 11 amino acids. Looked up from germline, CDR1 is GTSNPN and CDR2 is SVGIG (reference sequence). CDR3 sequence (DNA): TGTGCCTGGAGTTGGACAGCTGAAGCTTTCTTT. Encoded protein: CAWSWTAEAFF.

This chain connects TRBV4-2 to TRBJ2-1; 8 bases fit TRBD2. The CDR3 has 15 amino acids. The germline V gene encodes CDR1 LGHNA and CDR2 YNFKEQ. The V segment lost 3 bases and the J segment 6 bases; nucleotides outside the gene matches: 7. Written as DNA, the CDR3 is TGTGCCAGCAGCCACACGCCAAGCGGGAGCAATGAGCAGTTCTTC. It specifies CASSHTPSGSNEQFF.

This clone occurred once. The V gene is TRBV5-1, the J gene TRBJ1-6, with 9 bases identical to TRBD1. The CDR3 loop spans 17 amino acids. V shed 0 bases and J 9 bases; nucleotides not matched to a gene: 10. Germline V gives CDR1 SGHRS, CDR2 YFSETQ. In DNA form, the CDR3 reads TGCGCCAGCAGCTTGGCCGGTCCACAGGGGGCCAGTTCACCCCTCCACTTT. Protein sequence: CASSLAGPQGASSPLHF.